One and the same sample provided the 32 T cell receptor beta chains below, sequenced in a study of read filtering for tumor transcriptome and immune sequencing. This library used roughly 400 ng RNA and molecular barcoded adaptors spanning alpha/delta and beta/gamma chains. TCRdb reprocessed the reads via MiXCR and lists one record per CDR3 protein. Altogether some 15,000 distinct CDR3 sequences are present, roughly 22% being singletons, with the ten largest covering approximately 80%. Specimen: a population of CD138-negative cells sorted from bone marrow. The receptors originated from a donor over 35 with multiple myeloma.

This clonotype was recorded at least ten times. The J gene is TRBJ1-6, the V gene TRBV7-6; D is unresolved. CDR3 length equals 15 residues. The V and J ends lost 1 base and 6 bases respectively, with 10 bases between them. CDR1 is SGHVS and CDR2 is FNYEAQ in the germline V gene. The CDR3 is CASSLGGLGNSPLHF. The CDR3, as DNA: TGTGCCAGCAGCTTAGGAGGGTTGGGTAATTCACCCCTCCACTTT.

The sample holds many counts of this clonotype. The chain links TRBV29-1 to TRBJ1-1; D perhaps matches TRBD1 (5 bases). The CDR3 contains 13 residues. Trimming cost V 6 bases and J 3 bases, with 14 bases left between them. Germline CDR1 and CDR2: SQVTM and ANQGSEA. CDR3 amino acids: CSVKAGIHTEAFF. The CDR3 region has the DNA TGCAGCGTGAAAGCAGGGATTCACACTGAAGCTTTCTTT.

V and J are TRBV6-2 or TRBV6-3 and TRBJ2-2, with D possibly called TRBD1 or TRBD2 (6 bases each). The CDR3 sequence is 14 residues long. CDR1 and CDR2 from the germline V gene are MNHEY and SVGEGT. Trimming cost V 2 bases and J 6 bases, with 10 bases left between them. CDR3 residues: CASSYGGLAGELFF. The CDR3 nucleotides read TGTGCCAGCAGTTACGGGGGGCTGGCCGGGGAGCTGTTTTTT.

At least ten counts were recorded for this clonotype. V usage is TRBV12-3 or TRBV12-4 and J usage is TRBJ2-1; D is unclear. V lost 6 bases, J lost 8 bases, and 11 bases lay in between. The CDR3 is 12 amino acids. The CDR3 DNA is TGTGCCAGCAGCCCCATATCTGATGAGCAGTTCTTC. Protein sequence: CASSPISDEQFF.

This clonotype was found many times. The V and J genes are TRBV12-3 or TRBV12-4 and TRBJ2-6; 8 nucleotides match TRBD2. This CDR3 contains 18 residues. With V trimmed by 6 bases and J by 0 bases, 10 bases remained unmatched. CDR3 DNA: TGTGCCAGCAGCGGGGGGGGGGCGCCAAGCTCTGGGGCCAACGTCCTGACTTTC. Translating gives CASSGGGAPSSGANVLTF.

This CDR3 reads CAISETGGANYGYTF. CDR3 nucleotides: TGTGCCATCAGTGAGACGGGGGGAGCTAACTATGGCTACACCTTC. The V call is TRBV10-3, the J call TRBJ1-2, with TRBD1 as a possible D gene (5 bases). With 2 bases removed from V and 0 bases from J, the gap between germline ends came to 10 bases. The CDR3 sequence is 15 residues long. CDR1 and CDR2 (germline): ENHRY, SYGVKD.

This clonotype appeared once. This may stem from a read error, because a much larger clone lies one nucleotide away. The genes are TRBV7-9 and TRBJ2-1; D not certain. The V gene's germline CDR1 is SEHNR and CDR2 FQNEAQ (reference sequence). The CDR3 extends over 23 amino acids. V was cut by 0 bases and J by 0 bases, with 30 bases left in between. The CDR3 sequence: CASSLATLATVLLVDVSYNEQFF. CDR3 nucleotide sequence: TGTGCCAGCAGCTTAGCGACCTTAGCTACTGTCTTGCTAGTGGACGTCTCCTACAATGAGCAGTTCTTC.

The rearrangement links TRBV7-8 to TRBJ2-7; D may be TRBD1 (6 bases). V lost 0 bases, J lost 2 bases, and 11 bases lay in between. The germline V gene has CDR1 SGHVS and CDR2 FQNEAQ. The CDR3 sequence is 15 residues long. The CDR3 loop is CASSLARDNTYEQYF. CDR3 coding DNA: TGTGCCAGCAGCTTAGCCCGGGACAACACCTACGAGCAGTACTTC.

As for this clonotype: With only one base between it and a far larger clone, this is likely a read error. In DNA form, the CDR3 reads TGTGCCAGCAGCTTAGTTGCTTGGGGGACGTACAAAGAGCAGTTCTTC. Amino acid sequence: CASSLVAWGTYKEQFF. The rearrangement joins TRBV7-9 to TRBJ2-1, with D tentatively TRBD1 or TRBD2 (5 bases each). The CDR3 is 16 amino acids. The germline V gene has CDR1 SEHNR and CDR2 FQNEAQ (reference sequence). The full variable domain, rest sourced from reference TRBV7-9 and TRBJ2-1, is DTGVSQNPRHKITKRGQNVTFRCDPISEHNRLYWYRQTLGQGPEFLTYFQNEAQLEKSRLLSDRFSAERPKGSFSTLEIQRTEQGDSAMYLCASSLVAWGTYKEQFFGPGTRLTVL.

Points on this clonotype: A much larger clone differs by one base, so this may be a read error. This chain joins TRBV30 and TRBJ1-1; a possible D gene is TRBD1 (5 bases). Germline CDR1 GTSNPN, CDR2 SVGIG (reference sequence). This CDR3 contains 13 residues. This chain's CDR3 is CAWGGDGNTEALF. The CDR3 region has the DNA TGTGCCTGGGGAGGGGATGGAAACACTGAAGCTCTCTTT.

This clonotype was seen ten or more times. V and J are TRBV20-1 and TRBJ2-5; D is tentatively TRBD1 or TRBD2 (5 bases each). In germline, CDR1 is DFQATT, CDR2 SNEGSKA (reference sequence). This CDR3 region has 13 residues. Trimming left V 3 bases short and J 8 bases short, with 16 bases between. CDR3 nucleotides: TGCAGTGCTAGCGGGACGGTCAAGAGTACCCAGTACTTC. Its translation: CSASGTVKSTQYF.

This clonotype was observed at least ten times. The chain recombines TRBV29-1 with TRBJ1-1, with D possibly being TRBD1 (5 bases). Trimming removed 7 bases from V and 8 bases from J, with 14 bases in between. Germline V gene sequence: CDR1 SQVTM, CDR2 ANQGSEA. This CDR3 spans 11 amino acids. The CDR3 region has the DNA TGCAGCGCTCTTGTGCAGGGAGAAGCTTTCTTT. Amino acid sequence: CSALVQGEAFF.

This clonotype has ten or more counts. The chain recombines TRBV5-1 with TRBJ1-1; 11 positions match TRBD1. The V segment lost 4 bases and the J segment 6 bases; nucleotides outside the gene matches: 5. Germline loops: CDR1 SGHRS, CDR2 YFSETQ. The CDR3 has 14 residues. Here the CDR3 reads CASSEMGQGAEAFF. The DNA for the CDR3 is TGCGCCAGCAGCGAAATGGGACAGGGGGCTGAAGCTTTCTTT.

This clonotype was detected many times. This rearrangement joins TRBV11-3 to TRBJ2-7; D possibly corresponds to TRBD1 (6 bases). This CDR3 is 14 amino acids long. Germline loops: CDR1 SGHNT, CDR2 YENEEA. Trimming pared 5 bases from V and 5 bases from J, leaving 16 bases between. The CDR3 protein is CASSGGRGEDEQYF. CDR3 nucleotides: TGTGCCAGCAGCGGCGGCAGGGGAGAGGACGAGCAGTACTTC.

This clonotype has ten or more counts. The chain employs TRBV20-1 and TRBJ1-1; the D is unclear. V shed 0 bases and J shed 0 bases, with 5 bases lying between them. The CDR3 consists of 13 residues. Germline CDR1 reads DFQATT; CDR2 reads SNEGSKA (reference sequence). The CDR3 sequence is CSARDDLNTEAFF. The DNA of the CDR3 is TGCAGTGCTAGAGACGACCTGAACACTGAAGCTTTCTTT.

This clonotype was detected many times. The rearrangement joins TRBV6-1 to TRBJ2-5; TRBD2 might be the D (5 bases). Germline lookup yields CDR1 MNHNS and CDR2 SASEGT. The germline V and J ends were trimmed by 8 bases and 7 bases, with 23 bases remaining between them. This CDR3 comprises 15 residues. The CDR3 loop is CASPEKGGPPGTQYF. CDR3 DNA sequence: TGTGCCAGCCCTGAAAAGGGCGGGCCACCTGGGACCCAGTACTTC.

In this sample, this clonotype turned up a few times. The chain couples TRBV9 to TRBJ2-7; perhaps TRBD2 as D (7 bases). This CDR3 has 13 residues. Germline V gives CDR1 SGDLS, CDR2 YYNGEE. Trimming left V 5 bases short and J 6 bases short, with 15 bases between. The CDR3 sequence: CASSLGGAGEQYF. The CDR3 DNA reads as TGTGCCAGCAGTCTGGGGGGGGCCGGCGAGCAGTACTTC. Combining the CDR3 with reference TRBV9 and TRBJ2-7 gives the whole variable domain DSGVTQTPKHLITATGQRVTLRCSPRSGDLSVYWYQQSLDQGLQFLIQYYNGEERAKGNILERFSAQQFPDLHSELNLSSLELGDSALYFCASSLGGAGEQYFGPGTRLTVT.

About this clonotype itself: This clone may be a read error of a much larger clone one base away. V usage is TRBV20-1 and J usage is TRBJ2-1; no reliable D call. Germline V lookup: CDR1 DFQATT, CDR2 SNEGSKA (reference sequence). This CDR3 region has 14 residues. The DNA for the CDR3 is TGCGGTGCTTGGGGTCTCTTGGATAGCAATGGGCAGTTCTTC. The encoded protein is CGAWGLLDSNGQFF.

This clonotype was observed many times. This rearrangement joins TRBV3-1 to TRBJ1-2; D ambiguous. The CDR3 runs to 13 residues. V was trimmed by 0 bases and J by 8 bases, leaving 10 bases between them. Germline CDR1 is LGHDT and CDR2 is YNNKEL (reference sequence). CDR3 sequence: CASSQDWGDGYTF. As DNA, the CDR3 is TGTGCCAGCAGCCAAGATTGGGGAGACGGCTACACCTTC.

On this clonotype itself: A much bigger clone sits one base away, suggesting this may be a read error. Given the absence of the conserved phenylalanine or tryptophan at the CDR3 end, a read error is likely. Because the CDR3's place on the DNA is in doubt, the DNA is left out and the CDR3 is given as listed by TCRdb. The chain joins TRBV20-1 to TRBJ2-1; the table gives TRBD1 as D, unverified against the DNA. Germline V CDR1 and CDR2: DFQATT, SNEGSKA (reference sequence). The CDR3 is 8 amino acids in total, end residues counted. CDR3 amino acids: CSAGPWPL.

V gene TRBV7-9 combines with J gene TRBJ2-2; no reliable D call. V was clipped by 1 base and J by 4 bases, with 7 bases between them. This CDR3 comprises 14 residues. Germline loops: CDR1 SEHNR, CDR2 FQNEAQ (reference sequence). CDR3 loop: CASSLEKTTGELFF. The CDR3 DNA sequence: TGTGCCAGCAGCTTAGAGAAGACCACCGGGGAGCTGTTTTTT.

The V and J genes are TRBV14 and TRBJ2-1; no definite D call. V was pared by 4 bases and J by 0 bases, with 13 bases between. The CDR3 has 16 residues. In germline, CDR1 is SGHDN, CDR2 FVKESK. CDR3 nucleotide sequence: TGTGCCAGCAGCCCCCCTGGGGATAGCTCCTACAATGAGCAGTTCTTC. This sequence encodes CASSPPGDSSYNEQFF.

Points on this clonotype: With a far larger clone one base away, a read error is the likely cause. The chain joins TRBV11-1 to TRBJ2-1; 9 bases map to TRBD2. The CDR3 covers 15 residues. Germline-derived CDR1 and CDR2 are SGHAT and FQDESV (reference sequence). V trimming: 7 bases; J trimming: 8 bases; junction bases outside the gene matches: 12. The CDR3 reads CASNPGTSNGDEQFF. The CDR3 DNA follows: TGTGCCAGCAACCCAGGGACTAGCAATGGGGATGAGCAGTTCTTC.

There are a few counts of this clonotype. This CDR3 is missing its conserved last phenylalanine or tryptophan, likely due to a read error. The genes are TRBV4-1 and TRBJ2-7; TRBD1 or TRBD2 may be the D gene (5 bases each). Gene TRBJ2-1 matches the end of the DNA better, so the J call may be wrong. Germline V gives CDR1 MGHRA, CDR2 YSYEKL. The CDR3 has 18 residues. The CDR3, as DNA: TGCGCCAGCAGCCCCCGATTGGGGGACGTTTCAAGCCCCTACGAGCAGTTCCTC. The encoded protein is CASSPRLGDVSSPYEQFL.

Many counts were recorded for this clonotype. V is TRBV10-3 and J is TRBJ1-5, with D perhaps TRBD1 (6 bases). V was clipped by 7 bases and J by 7 bases, with 17 bases between them. The CDR3 totals 14 residues. CDR1 is ENHRY, CDR2 SYGVKD, per germline. The CDR3 DNA reads TGTGCCATCATGGGGGGGGGCCCGGGGCAGCCCCAGCATTTT. Translation: CAIMGGGPGQPQHF.

This clonotype came up many times. The chain is built from TRBV12-3 or TRBV12-4 and TRBJ2-2, with 7 bases matching TRBD1. The J segment lost 6 bases and the V segment lost 7 bases, leaving 5 bases of the junction unmatched. There are 13 residues in the CDR3. The CDR3 sequence is CASNRGNAGELFF. CDR3 DNA: TGTGCCAGCAACAGGGGTAACGCCGGGGAGCTGTTTTTT.

V and J are TRBV20-1 and TRBJ2-3; 7 positions agree with TRBD2. CDR1 and CDR2 (germline): DFQATT, SNEGSKA (reference sequence). Trimming removed 7 bases from V and 0 bases from J; junction bases left unmatched: 7. The length of the CDR3 is 14 residues. The CDR3 DNA sequence: TGCAGTGAAATCCCACTAGCGAGCACAGATACGCAGTATTTT. Encoded protein: CSEIPLASTDTQYF.

This rearrangement joins TRBV4-1 to TRBJ2-7, with 9 bases aligning to TRBD1. This CDR3 comprises 14 residues. With V trimmed by 1 base and J by 4 bases, 2 bases remained unmatched. CDR1 is MGHRA and CDR2 is YSYEKL in the germline V gene. The CDR3 here is CASSQAGTGYEQYF. CDR3 sequence (DNA): TGCGCCAGCAGCCAAGCCGGGACAGGGTACGAGCAGTACTTC.

This chain connects TRBV11-2 to TRBJ2-2; possibly TRBD2 for D (6 bases). Germline CDR1 and CDR2: SGHAT and FQNNGV. Deletions cut 5 bases from V and 4 bases from J, with 8 bases between. The CDR3 runs 13 residues. In DNA, the CDR3 is TGTGCCAGCAGCCCCGGGGGCACCGGGGAGCTGTTTTTT. This encodes CASSPGGTGELFF.

This clonotype was found many times. J is TRBJ2-1 and V is TRBV29-1; TRBD2 agrees at 10 bases. Trimming cost V 0 bases and J 8 bases; bases outside gene matches: 7. Germline CDR1 and CDR2: SQVTM and ANQGSEA. The CDR3 consists of 15 residues. DNA of the CDR3: TGCAGCGTTGAAGATCCCAGCGGGAGGGCCTATGAGCAGTTCTTC. Protein: CSVEDPSGRAYEQFF.

The chain combines TRBV20-1 with TRBJ1-2; 7 nucleotides line up with TRBD1. In germline, CDR1 is DFQATT, CDR2 SNEGSKA (reference sequence). There are 13 residues in the CDR3. V dropped 5 bases and J dropped 5; count of bases not matched to a gene: 8. The CDR3 DNA follows: TGCAGTGCTGGGGGGACAGTCCTATATGGCTACACCTTC. As protein: CSAGGTVLYGYTF.

As for this clonotype: Germline is not matched at one junction end, which may reflect a read error. Here the CDR3 reads CASSPGLNQSQHF. The CDR3, as DNA: TGCGCCAGCAGCCCCGGGCTCAATCAGTCCCAGCATTTT. The rearrangement links TRBV5-1 to TRBJ1-5, with unresolved D. Germline assignment: CDR1 SGHRS and CDR2 YFSETQ. The length of the CDR3 is 13 residues.